These 8 T cell receptor beta chains came from one sample sequenced in a study of T cells in Graves' hyperthyroidism and ophthalmopathy. The CDR3 regions of TCR beta were amplified from RNA transcripts. Researchers ran a first-round RT-PCR on the TCR CDR3 using the HTBI primer set. TCRdb reprocessed the multiplex PCR reads via MiXCR and lists one record per CDR3 protein. The sample consists of a few hundred thousand distinct CDR3 sequences, roughly an eighth of them appearing once. The sequenced material came from blood. Source of these receptors: a woman aged 40 to 50 with Graves' ophthalmopathy.

This clonotype has at least ten counts. The DNA of the CDR3 is TGTGCCAGCAGTTTGTTGGACATCAATCAGCCCCAGCATTTT. Translation gives CASSLLDINQPQHF. The chain is built from TRBV12-3 or TRBV12-4 and TRBJ1-5; the D gene is possibly TRBD1 (5 bases). V was clipped by 3 bases and J by 3 bases, with 9 bases between them. The CDR3 contains 14 residues.

The table lists this clonotype with many counts. CDR3 coding DNA: TGTGCCGTGCGGGACAGCAGAATTTACGAGCAGTACTTC. It yields the protein CAVRDSRIYEQYF. The chain uses TRBV28 and TRBJ2-7; D is possibly TRBD1 (7 bases). Germline V gene sequence: CDR1 MDHEN, CDR2 SYDVKM. Trimming removed 11 bases at V and 4 bases at J, with 18 bases between. This CDR3 contains 13 residues.

This clonotype was seen many times. The J gene is TRBJ2-1, the V gene TRBV28; D is uncertain. Germline CDR1 and CDR2: MDHEN and SYDVKM. V was clipped by 3 bases and J by 9 bases, with 3 bases between them. The CDR3 runs 10 residues. CDR3 sequence reads: CASSLREQFF. CDR3 nucleotide sequence: TGTGCCAGCAGTTTGCGTGAGCAGTTCTTC. The whole variable domain, filled in from reference TRBV28 and TRBJ2-1, reads DVKVTQSSRYLVKRTGEKVFLECVQDMDHENMFWYRQDPGLGLRLIYFSYDVKMKEKGDIPEGYSVSREKKERFSLILESASTNQTSMYLCASSLREQFFGPGTRLTVL.

There are many counts of this clonotype. The chain combines TRBV3-1 with TRBJ2-7; no definite D call. The ends were cut back, 4 bases at V and 2 bases at J, with 9 bases in the middle. The CDR3 has 13 amino acids. CDR1 LGHDT and CDR2 YNNKEL come from the germline V gene (reference sequence). The CDR3: CASSPTITYEQYF. DNA for the CDR3: TGTGCCAGCAGCCCGACGATCACCTACGAGCAGTACTTC.

There are many counts of this clonotype. This chain connects TRBV27 to TRBJ2-5; 7 bases agree with TRBD2. J lost 2 bases, V lost 6 bases, and 12 bases had no gene match. The CDR3 is made up of 16 amino acids. Per germline, CDR1 MNHEY and CDR2 SMNVEV (reference sequence). Here the CDR3 reads CASSSWGGGVQETQYF. The CDR3 nucleotides read TGTGCCAGCAGCTCCTGGGGGGGAGGGGTACAAGAGACCCAGTACTTC.

This rearrangement joins TRBV28 to TRBJ2-7, with D unresolved. V was clipped by 6 bases and J by 3 bases, with 6 bases between them. CDR1 is MDHEN, CDR2 SYDVKM, per germline. The CDR3 has 11 amino acids. CDR3: CASRNNYEQYF. Here the CDR3 DNA reads TGTGCCAGCAGGAACAACTACGAGCAGTACTTC.

This clonotype occurred many times. The chain combines TRBV11-3 with TRBJ1-1; D gene uncertain. V gave up 6 bases and J gave up 10 bases, with 15 bases separating them. There are 12 residues in the CDR3. The germline gives CDR1 SGHNT, CDR2 YENEEA. DNA for the CDR3: TGTGCCAGCAGTCCCGGTACGTTGGGAGCTTTCTTT. It is translated as CASSPGTLGAFF. Supplemented by reference TRBV11-3 and TRBJ1-1, the full variable domain reads EAGVVQSPRYKIIEKKQPVAFWCNPISGHNTLYWYLQNLGQGPELLIRYENEEAVDDSQLPKDRFSAERLKGVDSTLKIQPAELGDSAVYLCASSPGTLGAFFGQGTRLTVV.

This clonotype has ten or more counts. The chain is built from TRBV20-1 and TRBJ2-4, with 8 bases aligning to TRBD2. Germline CDR1 DFQATT, CDR2 SNEGSKA (reference sequence). V shed 0 bases and J 6 bases; nucleotides not matched to a gene: 7. This CDR3 spans 15 amino acids. The CDR3 loop reads CSARDNGGAVNIQYF. For the CDR3, the DNA is TGCAGTGCTAGAGATAACGGGGGGGCCGTAAACATTCAGTACTTC.